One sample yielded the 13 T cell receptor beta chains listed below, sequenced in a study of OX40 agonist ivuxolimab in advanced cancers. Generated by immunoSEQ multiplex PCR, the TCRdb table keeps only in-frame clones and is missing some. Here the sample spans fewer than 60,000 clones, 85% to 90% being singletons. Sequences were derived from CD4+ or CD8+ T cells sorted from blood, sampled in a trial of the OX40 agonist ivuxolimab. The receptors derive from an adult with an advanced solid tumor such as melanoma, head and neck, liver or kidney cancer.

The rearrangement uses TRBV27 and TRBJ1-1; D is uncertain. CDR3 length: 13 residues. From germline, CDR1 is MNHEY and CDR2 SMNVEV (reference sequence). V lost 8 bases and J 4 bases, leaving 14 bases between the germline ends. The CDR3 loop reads CASSTEAGTEAFF. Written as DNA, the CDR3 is TGTGCCAGCTCCACTGAGGCTGGCACTGAAGCTTTCTTT.

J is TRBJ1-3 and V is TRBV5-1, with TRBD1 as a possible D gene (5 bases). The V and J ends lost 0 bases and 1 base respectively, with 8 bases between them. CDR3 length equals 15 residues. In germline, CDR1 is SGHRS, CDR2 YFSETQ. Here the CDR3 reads CASSLDGGSGNTIYF. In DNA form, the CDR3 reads TGCGCCAGCAGCTTGGATGGGGGTTCTGGAAACACCATATATTTT.

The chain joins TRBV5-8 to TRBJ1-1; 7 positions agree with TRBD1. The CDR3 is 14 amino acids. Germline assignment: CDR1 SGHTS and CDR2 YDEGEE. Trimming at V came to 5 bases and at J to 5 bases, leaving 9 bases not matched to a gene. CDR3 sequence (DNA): TGTGCCAGCAGGAATCGACAGGGAGGGACTGAAGCTTTCTTT. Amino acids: CASRNRQGGTEAFF.

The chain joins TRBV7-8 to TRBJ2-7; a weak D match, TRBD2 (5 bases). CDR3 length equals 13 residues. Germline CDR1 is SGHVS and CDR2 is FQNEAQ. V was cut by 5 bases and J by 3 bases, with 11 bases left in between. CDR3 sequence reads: CASSRTRDYEQYV. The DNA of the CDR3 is TGTGCCAGCAGCCGAACTAGGGACTACGAGCAGTACGTC.

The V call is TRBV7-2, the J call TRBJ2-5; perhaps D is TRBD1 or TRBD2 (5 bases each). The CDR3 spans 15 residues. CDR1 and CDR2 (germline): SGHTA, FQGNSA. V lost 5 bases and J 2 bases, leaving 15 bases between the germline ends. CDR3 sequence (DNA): TGTGCCAGCAGCATTGAGGGGAGTAGGCAAGAGACCCAGTACTTC. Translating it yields CASSIEGSRQETQYF.

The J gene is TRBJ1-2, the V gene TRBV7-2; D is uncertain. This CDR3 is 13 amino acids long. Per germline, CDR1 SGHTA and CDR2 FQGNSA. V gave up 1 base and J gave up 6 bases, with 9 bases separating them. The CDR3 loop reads CASSLGIRDGYTF. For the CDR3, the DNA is TGTGCCAGCAGCTTAGGGATCCGCGATGGCTACACCTTC.

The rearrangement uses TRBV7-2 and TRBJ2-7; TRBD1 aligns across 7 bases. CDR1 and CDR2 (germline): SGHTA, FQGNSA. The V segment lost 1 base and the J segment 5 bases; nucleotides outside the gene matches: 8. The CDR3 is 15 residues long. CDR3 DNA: TGTGCCAGCAGCTTAGATTTAGGGGGCTACCACGAGCAGTACGTC. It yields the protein CASSLDLGGYHEQYV.

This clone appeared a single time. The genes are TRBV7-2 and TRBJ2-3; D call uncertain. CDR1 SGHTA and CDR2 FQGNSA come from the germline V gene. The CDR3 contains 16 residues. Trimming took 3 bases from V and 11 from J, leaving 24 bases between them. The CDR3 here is CASSFRRVVPTQEQYF. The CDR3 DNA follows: TGTGCCAGCAGCTTTCGTCGGGTAGTCCCTACCCAGGAGCAGTATTTT.

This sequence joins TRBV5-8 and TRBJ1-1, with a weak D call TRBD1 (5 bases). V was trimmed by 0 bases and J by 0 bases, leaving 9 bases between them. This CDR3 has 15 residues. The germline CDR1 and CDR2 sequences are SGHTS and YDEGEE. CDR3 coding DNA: TGTGCCAGCAGCTTGGTGGGGGATCTGAACACTGAAGCTTTCTTT. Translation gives CASSLVGDLNTEAFF.

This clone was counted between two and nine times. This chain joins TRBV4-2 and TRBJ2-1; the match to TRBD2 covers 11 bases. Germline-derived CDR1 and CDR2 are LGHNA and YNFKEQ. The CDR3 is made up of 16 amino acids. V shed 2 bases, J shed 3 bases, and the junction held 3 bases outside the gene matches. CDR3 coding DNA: TGTGCCAGCAGCCAACCCGGGACTAGCGGCTACAATGAGCAGTTCTTC. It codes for CASSQPGTSGYNEQFF.

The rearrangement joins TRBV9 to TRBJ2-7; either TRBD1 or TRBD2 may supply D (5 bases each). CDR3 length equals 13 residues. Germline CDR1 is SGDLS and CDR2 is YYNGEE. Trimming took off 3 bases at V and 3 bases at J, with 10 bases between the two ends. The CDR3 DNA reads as TGTGCCAGCAGCGGAGGGACGATCTACGAGCAGTACTTC. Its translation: CASSGGTIYEQYF.

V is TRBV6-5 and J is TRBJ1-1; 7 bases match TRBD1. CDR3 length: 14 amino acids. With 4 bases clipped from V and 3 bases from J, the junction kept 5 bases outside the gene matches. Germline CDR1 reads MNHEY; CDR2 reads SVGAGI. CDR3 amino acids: CASSSQGSDTEAFF. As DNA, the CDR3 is TGTGCCAGCAGTTCACAGGGGAGTGACACTGAAGCTTTCTTT.

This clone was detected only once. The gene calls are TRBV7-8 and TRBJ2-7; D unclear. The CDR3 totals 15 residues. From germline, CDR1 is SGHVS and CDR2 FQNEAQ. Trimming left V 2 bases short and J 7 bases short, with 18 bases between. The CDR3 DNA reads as TGTGCCAGCAGCTTATTTTCCAGCGCCTTAGGGGAGCAGTACTTC. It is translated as CASSLFSSALGEQYF. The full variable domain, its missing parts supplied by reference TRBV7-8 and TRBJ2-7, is GAGVSQSPRYKVAKRGQDVALRCDPISGHVSLFWYQQALGQGPEFLTYFQNEAQLDKSGLPSDRFFAERPEGSVSTLKIQRTQQEDSAVYLCASSLFSSALGEQYFGPGTRLTVT.